Below, one T cell receptor beta chain is given with its context. This entry comes from a study of beta chain features in type 1 diabetes. Study context: Age, gender and cell yields were similar between patients and healthy donors.

All of the isolated RNA was reverse transcribed, so expressed TCRB transcripts were sequenced. TCRdb keeps only in-frame clones here, not all; method: immunoSEQ multiplex PCR. The sample yields about 350,000 clones, 15% to 20% seen once. This CDR3 spans 13 amino acids. The junction had 4 bases not matched to a gene; V was cut back by 7 bases and J by 1 base. CDR1 is GTSNPN and CDR2 is SVGIG in the germline V gene (reference sequence). The sequenced material came from naive CD4+ T cells from blood. The receptor was isolated from a woman between 18 and 30 years old in good health. J is TRBJ2-1 and V is TRBV30; 7 bases align to TRBD1. The CDR3 is CASSGGSYNEQFF. As DNA, the CDR3 is TGTGCCTCCTCAGGGGGATCCTACAATGAGCAGTTCTTC.